This entry is about one TCR beta chain. Its antigen is unidentified. This entry belongs to a study of T cell responses to AZD1222 COVID-19 vaccine. Overall study results and limits: Mapped onto spike, vaccine-associated CD4 TCRs spanned it and were dominant at 160-218 and 743-854. Once two AZD1222 doses were given, Spike-specific TCR breadth and depth went up.

The table came from immunoSEQ multiplex PCR; TCRdb's copy has only in-frame clones and leaves some out. The data hold tens of thousands of clones, with around 82% observed a single time. The CDR3 consists of 17 residues. Trimming removed 4 bases from V and 3 bases from J, with 19 bases in between. Looked up from germline, CDR1 is LNHDA and CDR2 is SQIVND (reference sequence). The clonotype comes from an adult in good health. The sequenced sample was peripheral blood, obtained on day 0 of AZD1222 vaccination. This chain joins TRBV19 and TRBJ1-5; D is ambiguous. This CDR3 reads CASSTWESAADNQPQHF. In nucleotides, the CDR3 is TGTGCCAGTAGTACCTGGGAGTCGGCAGCTGACAATCAGCCCCAGCATTTT.